The 23 T cell receptor beta chains given below trace back to one sample, sequenced in a study of shared clonotypes between healthy human individuals. Measured with immunoSEQ multiplex PCR; TCRdb has only the in-frame clones, and not every one. The table includes 730,000 or so clones, approximately 75% detected once. The sequencing sample was made of memory CD4+ T cells sorted from blood. Noted subset: CD45RA-negative fraction. These receptors were collected from a woman aged 25 to 39 in good health.

This clone appeared a few times. V gene TRBV6-1 combines with J gene TRBJ2-3; 7 bases are a match to TRBD2. The ends lost 5 bases at V and 3 bases at J; junction bases unmatched: 8. Per the germline V gene, CDR1 is MNHNS and CDR2 is SASEGT. This CDR3 is built from 15 residues. CDR3 nucleotide sequence: TGTGCCAGCAGTCCGACTAGCCCGTTTACAGATACGCAGTATTTT. It yields the protein CASSPTSPFTDTQYF.

V usage is TRBV28 and J usage is TRBJ1-4; the match to TRBD1 covers 9 bases. J gave up 8 bases and V 7 bases, and 8 bases lay outside the gene matches. The germline CDR1 and CDR2 sequences are MDHEN and SYDVKM. CDR3 length: 14 amino acids. CDR3 sequence (DNA): TGTGCCAGCATCGGAGAGACAGGGGGGGAAAAACTGTTTTTT. It yields the protein CASIGETGGEKLFF. Full variable domain (rest looked up from reference TRBV28 and TRBJ1-4): DVKVTQSSRYLVKRTGEKVFLECVQDMDHENMFWYRQDPGLGLRLIYFSYDVKMKEKGDIPEGYSVSREKKERFSLILESASTNQTSMYLCASIGETGGEKLFFGSGTQLSVL.

The chain is built from TRBV6-6 and TRBJ1-5; TRBD1 aligns across 8 bases. The V and J ends lost 6 bases and 2 bases, in that order; junction bases with no gene match: 6. Germline-derived CDR1 and CDR2 are MNHNY and SVGAGI (reference sequence). The CDR3 runs to 15 residues. The CDR3 DNA follows: TGTGCCAGCAGCCGGACAGGGACGGGCAATCAGCCCCAGCATTTT. This translates into CASSRTGTGNQPQHF.

A note on this clone: Other DNA sequences in the sample encode the same CDR3. The V gene is TRBV6-1, the J gene TRBJ2-5, with D possibly TRBD2 on 6 matching bases. CDR1 MNHNS and CDR2 SASEGT come from the germline V gene. V shed 2 bases and J shed 0 bases, with 7 bases lying between them. The CDR3 spans 14 residues. This CDR3 is CASSELANQETQYF. DNA for the CDR3: TGTGCCAGCAGTGAACTAGCGAACCAAGAGACCCAGTACTTC.

This sequence joins TRBV27 and TRBJ2-3, with D unclear. Germline CDR1 is MNHEY and CDR2 is SMNVEV (reference sequence). This CDR3 contains 12 residues. Between the trimmed V and J ends, which lost 5 bases and 6 bases, there was a span of 9 bases. CDR3 sequence (DNA): TGTGCCAGCAGTCCCCGGTTGGATACGCAGTATTTT. Its protein is CASSPRLDTQYF.

This chain connects TRBV9 to TRBJ2-7; 8 bases line up with TRBD2. The CDR3 spans 16 residues. V lost 3 bases, J lost 3 bases, and 11 bases stayed unmatched. Germline CDR1 and CDR2: SGDLS and YYNGEE. The DNA of the CDR3 is TGTGCCAGCAGCGCGGGGAATAGCGGGACTCTCTACGAGCAGTACTTC. Translation gives CASSAGNSGTLYEQYF.

The chain recombines TRBV18 with TRBJ2-2; possibly TRBD1 for D (5 bases). The germline V gene encodes CDR1 KGHSH and CDR2 LQKENI. There are 14 residues in the CDR3. Trimming cost V 5 bases and J 1 base, with 8 bases left between them. This chain's CDR3 is CASSIQGNTGELFF. The CDR3 DNA reads as TGTGCCAGCTCAATCCAGGGGAACACCGGGGAGCTGTTTTTT.

Only one count was recorded for this clone. Other DNA sequences within the sample encode an identical CDR3. The chain combines TRBV14 with TRBJ2-1, with D perhaps being TRBD1 or TRBD2 (6 bases each). The CDR3 sequence is 13 residues long. V lost 5 bases and J 3 bases, leaving 8 bases between the germline ends. The germline gives CDR1 SGHDN, CDR2 FVKESK. CDR3 amino acids: CASSKGGYNEQFF. CDR3 DNA sequence: TGTGCCAGCAGCAAGGGGGGCTACAATGAGCAGTTCTTC.

The genes are TRBV5-1 and TRBJ2-7; D may match TRBD1 or TRBD2 (5 bases each). V was pared by 4 bases and J by 3 bases, with 11 bases between. Germline V gene data show CDR1 as SGHRS and CDR2 as YFSETQ. This CDR3 is built from 13 residues. CDR3 in amino acids: CASSREGNYEQYF. The CDR3 nucleotides read TGCGCCAGCAGCCGAGAGGGGAACTACGAGCAGTACTTC. Combining the CDR3 with reference TRBV5-1 and TRBJ2-7 gives the whole variable domain KAGVTQTPRYLIKTRGQQVTLSCSPISGHRSVSWYQQTPGQGLQFLFEYFSETQRNKGNFPGRFSGRQFSNSRSEMNVSTLELGDSALYLCASSREGNYEQYFGPGTRLTVT.

This rearrangement joins TRBV5-1 to TRBJ2-7; D uncertain. Germline V CDR1 and CDR2: SGHRS, YFSETQ. The CDR3 sequence is 13 residues long. With 0 bases removed from V and 1 base from J, the gap between germline ends came to 5 bases. The CDR3 DNA reads TGCGCCAGCAGCTTGGTTGTTTCCTACGAGCAGTACTTC. It translates to CASSLVVSYEQYF.

The chain couples TRBV18 to TRBJ2-3; 10 bases match TRBD2. The trim removed 5 bases at V and 2 bases at J, leaving 7 bases unmatched. Germline lookup yields CDR1 KGHSH and CDR2 LQKENI. The CDR3 runs 16 residues. Here the CDR3 DNA reads TGTGCCAGCTCAATAGCGGGGGGCCCGCTCACAGATACGCAGTATTTT. Residues: CASSIAGGPLTDTQYF.

V is TRBV6-5 and J is TRBJ1-1; D gene ambiguous. Germline V gene lookup returns CDR1 MNHEY and CDR2 SVGAGI. Between the trimmed V and J ends, which lost 6 bases and 11 bases, there was a span of 19 bases. The CDR3 is made up of 13 amino acids. Here the CDR3 reads CASSPPDRIGAFF. The CDR3 nucleotides read TGTGCCAGCAGCCCTCCGGACCGGATCGGGGCTTTCTTT.

This chain connects TRBV19 to TRBJ1-5; TRBD1 matches at 7 bases. Unmatched junction bases numbered 24, after V lost 3 bases and J lost 4 bases. The CDR3 loop spans 21 amino acids. In germline, CDR1 is LNHDA, CDR2 SQIVND (reference sequence). In DNA, the CDR3 is TGTGCCAGTAGTATTTTCGGAGGCAACCTCAGACAGGGCGCAATAAATCAGCCCCAGCATTTT. Its protein product is CASSIFGGNLRQGAINQPQHF.

Turning to this clone: In the same sample, other DNA sequences code for this CDR3. The CDR3 here is CASSPYTEAFF. Written as DNA, the CDR3 is TGTGCCAGCAGCCCTTACACTGAAGCTTTCTTT. V is TRBV11-2 and J is TRBJ1-1; D is ambiguous. The CDR3 extends over 11 amino acids. The V gene's germline CDR1 is SGHAT and CDR2 FQNNGV. The V end lost 5 bases, the J end lost 3 bases, and 4 bases lay between the germline ends.

The chain has TRBV27 and TRBJ2-7; TRBD2 aligns across 7 bases. Germline CDR1 reads MNHEY; CDR2 reads SMNVEV (reference sequence). The trim removed 4 bases at V and 8 bases at J, leaving 8 bases unmatched. This CDR3 has 13 amino acids. The CDR3 spells CASSYRGDSKQYF. Here the CDR3 DNA reads TGTGCCAGCAGTTATCGGGGGGACTCTAAGCAGTACTTC.

The gene calls are TRBV7-3 and TRBJ2-1; the match to TRBD2 covers 12 bases. The V segment lost 2 bases and the J segment 6 bases; nucleotides outside the gene matches: 14. Looked up from germline, CDR1 is SGHTA and CDR2 is FQGTGA. The length of the CDR3 is 19 residues. The DNA for the CDR3 is TGTGCCAGCAGCTTACGGGCTAGCGGGAGGGCCGCGGGGGGCAATGAGCAGTTCTTC. Its protein product is CASSLRASGRAAGGNEQFF.

V gene TRBV4-2 combines with J gene TRBJ1-5, with D perhaps TRBD1 (6 bases). V lost 4 bases, J lost 0 bases, and 13 bases lay in between. CDR3 length equals 16 residues. Germline CDR1 and CDR2: LGHNA and YNFKEQ. The CDR3 DNA reads as TGTGCCAGCAGCCTTTATCCAGGGGATAGCAATCAGCCCCAGCATTTT. It codes for CASSLYPGDSNQPQHF.

The chain couples TRBV28 to TRBJ2-5; 9 nucleotides line up with TRBD1. This CDR3 is built from 15 residues. Unmatched junction bases numbered 11, after V lost 6 bases and J lost 6 bases. Germline CDR1 reads MDHEN; CDR2 reads SYDVKM. This chain's CDR3 is CASSRDTGGGKTQYF. CDR3 sequence (DNA): TGTGCCAGCAGCAGGGACACAGGGGGCGGAAAGACCCAGTACTTC.

This rearrangement joins TRBV5-5 to TRBJ1-1, with D perhaps TRBD1 (5 bases). Per the germline V gene, CDR1 is SGHKS and CDR2 is YYEKEE (reference sequence). Trimming left V 4 bases short and J 1 base short, with 14 bases between. The CDR3 is 15 residues long. DNA of the CDR3: TGTGCCAGCAGCCTGTATGGGGGAGGGAACACTGAAGCTTTCTTT. Translating it yields CASSLYGGGNTEAFF.

The chain links TRBV7-9 to TRBJ2-7; D is tentatively TRBD1 or TRBD2 (5 bases each). Trimming removed 5 bases from V and 0 bases from J, with 20 bases in between. The CDR3 is 17 residues long. Germline V gene data show CDR1 as SEHNR and CDR2 as FQNEAQ (reference sequence). DNA for the CDR3: TGTGCCAGCAGCCCAAAAAACCGGGGCCAGAGCTCCTACGAGCAGTACTTC. Protein: CASSPKNRGQSSYEQYF.

The genes are TRBV11-2 and TRBJ1-4; tentatively, D is TRBD1 (5 bases). The CDR3 totals 16 residues. Germline values: CDR1 SGHAT, CDR2 FQNNGV. Between the trimmed V and J ends, which lost 1 base and 3 bases, there was a span of 12 bases. The CDR3 nucleotides are TGTGCCAGCAGCTTAGGTTGGGGGGGAGCTAATGAAAAACTGTTTTTT. Translation gives CASSLGWGGANEKLFF. Filled out from reference TRBV11-2 and TRBJ1-4, the complete variable domain reads EAGVAQSPRYKIIEKRQSVAFWCNPISGHATLYWYQQILGQGPKLLIQFQNNGVVDDSQLPKDRFSAERLKGVDSTLKIQPAKLEDSAVYLCASSLGWGGANEKLFFGSGTQLSVL.

The chain couples TRBV19 to TRBJ2-2; 7 nucleotides align to TRBD2. V shed 10 bases and J 3 bases; nucleotides not matched to a gene: 8. The CDR3 consists of 14 residues. The germline CDR1 and CDR2 sequences are LNHDA and SQIVND (reference sequence). This chain's CDR3 is CATGGSAYTGELFF. The CDR3 DNA is TGTGCCACGGGCGGGAGCGCCTACACCGGGGAGCTGTTTTTT.

The chain links TRBV30 to TRBJ1-1; D is unclear. CDR3 length: 10 residues. Germline V CDR1 and CDR2: GTSNPN, SVGIG (reference sequence). With 6 bases removed from V and 3 bases from J, the gap between germline ends came to 5 bases. CDR3 sequence reads: CACGDTEAFF. For the CDR3, the DNA is TGTGCCTGCGGGGACACTGAAGCTTTCTTT.